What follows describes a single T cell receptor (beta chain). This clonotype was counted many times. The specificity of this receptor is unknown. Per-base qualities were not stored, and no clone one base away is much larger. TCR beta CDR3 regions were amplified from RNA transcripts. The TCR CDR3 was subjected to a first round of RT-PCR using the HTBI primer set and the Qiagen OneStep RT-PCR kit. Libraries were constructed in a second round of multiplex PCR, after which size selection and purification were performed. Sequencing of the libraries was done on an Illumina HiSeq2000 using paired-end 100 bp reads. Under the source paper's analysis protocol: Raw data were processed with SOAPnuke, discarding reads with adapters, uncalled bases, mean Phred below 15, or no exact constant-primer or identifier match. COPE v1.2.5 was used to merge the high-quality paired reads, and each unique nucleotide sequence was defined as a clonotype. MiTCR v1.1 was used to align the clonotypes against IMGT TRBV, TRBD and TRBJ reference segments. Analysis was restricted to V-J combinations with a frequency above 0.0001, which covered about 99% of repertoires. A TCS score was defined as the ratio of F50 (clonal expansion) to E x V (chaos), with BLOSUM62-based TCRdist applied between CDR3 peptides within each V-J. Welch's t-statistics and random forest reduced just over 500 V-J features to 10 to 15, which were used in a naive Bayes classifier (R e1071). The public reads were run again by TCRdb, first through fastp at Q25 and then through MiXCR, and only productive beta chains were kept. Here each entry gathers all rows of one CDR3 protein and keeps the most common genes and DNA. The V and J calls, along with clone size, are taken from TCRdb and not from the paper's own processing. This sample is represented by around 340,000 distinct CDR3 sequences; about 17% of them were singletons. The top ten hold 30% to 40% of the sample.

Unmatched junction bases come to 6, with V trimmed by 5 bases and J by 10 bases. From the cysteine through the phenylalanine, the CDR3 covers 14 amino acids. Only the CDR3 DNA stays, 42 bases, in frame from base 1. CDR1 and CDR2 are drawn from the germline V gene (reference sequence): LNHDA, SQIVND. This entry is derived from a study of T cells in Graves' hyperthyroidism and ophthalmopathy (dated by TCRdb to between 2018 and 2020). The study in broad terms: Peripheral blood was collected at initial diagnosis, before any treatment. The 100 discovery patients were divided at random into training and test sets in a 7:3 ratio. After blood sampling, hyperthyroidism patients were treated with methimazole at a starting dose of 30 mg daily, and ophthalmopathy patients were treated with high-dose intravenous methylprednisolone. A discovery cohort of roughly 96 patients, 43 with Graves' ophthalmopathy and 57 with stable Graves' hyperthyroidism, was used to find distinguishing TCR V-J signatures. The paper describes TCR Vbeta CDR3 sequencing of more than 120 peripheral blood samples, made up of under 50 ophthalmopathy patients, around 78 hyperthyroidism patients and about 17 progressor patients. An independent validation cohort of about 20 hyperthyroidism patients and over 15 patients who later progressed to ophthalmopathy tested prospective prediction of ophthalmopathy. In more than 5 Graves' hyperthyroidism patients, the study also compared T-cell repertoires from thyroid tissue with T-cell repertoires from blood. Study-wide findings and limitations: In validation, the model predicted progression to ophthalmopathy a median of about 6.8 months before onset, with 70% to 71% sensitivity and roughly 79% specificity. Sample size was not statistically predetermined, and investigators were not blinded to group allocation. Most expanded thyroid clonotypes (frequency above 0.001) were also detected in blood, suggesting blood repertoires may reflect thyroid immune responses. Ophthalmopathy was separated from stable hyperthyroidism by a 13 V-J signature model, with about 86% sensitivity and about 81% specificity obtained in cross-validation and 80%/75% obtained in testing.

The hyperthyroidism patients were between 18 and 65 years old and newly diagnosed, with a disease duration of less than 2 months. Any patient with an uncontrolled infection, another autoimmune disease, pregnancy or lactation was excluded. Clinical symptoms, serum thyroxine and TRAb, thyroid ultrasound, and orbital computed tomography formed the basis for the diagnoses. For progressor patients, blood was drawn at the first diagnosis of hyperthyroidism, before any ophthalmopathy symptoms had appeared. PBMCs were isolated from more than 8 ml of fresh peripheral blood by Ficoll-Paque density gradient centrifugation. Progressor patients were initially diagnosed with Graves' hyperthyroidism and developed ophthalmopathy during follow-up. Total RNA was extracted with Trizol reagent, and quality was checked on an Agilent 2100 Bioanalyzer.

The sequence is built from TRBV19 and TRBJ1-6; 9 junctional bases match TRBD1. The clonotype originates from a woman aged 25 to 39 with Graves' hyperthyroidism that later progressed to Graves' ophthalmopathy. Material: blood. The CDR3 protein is CASSGQGRRSPLHF. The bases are TGTGCCAGTAGTGGACAGGGGCGGCGCTCACCCCTCCACTTT.